What follows describes a single T cell receptor (beta chain). There is no known antigen for this receptor. Base quality data are lacking; no much larger clone is found one base away. This specimen comes from a study of blood T cell repertoires in COVID-19 (TCRdb year 2020). Regarding the research as a whole: Samples covering the acute and convalescent phases of COVID-19 were provided by collaborators in the United States, Italy and Spain. The prospective study material was composed of cDNA or gDNA derived from T cells, B-cell-depleted T cells, or PBMCs. Subjects who had been exposed to COVID-19, were actively infected with it, or had recovered from it provided the deeply sampled blood TCRbeta repertoires that made up the dataset. The repertoires were made available in a free public database intended to serve as a resource for research on the immune response to SARS-CoV-2. The samples were drawn from two sources: the first 160 participants of the ongoing ImmuneRACE study, and about 1,300 subjects contributed by 6 global collaborators. A de-identified subject ID, COVID-19 status, age in years and sex were almost always included in the sample metadata. Where available, HLA class I and class II types were obtained from metadata supplied by the sample provider rather than from assay-based typing. Study-wide conclusions, independent of this receptor: Clinical and demographic metadata were provided uncurated, with the amount varying by source and participant.

V loses 0 bases of germline sequence and J loses 5 bases, and the interval between the two ends is 15 bases. Looking up the germline V gene yields CDR1 SGHRS and CDR2 YFSETQ. Including cysteine and phenylalanine, the CDR3 has 16 amino acids. Just CDR3 DNA is preserved here, 48 bases in frame from base 1. TCRbeta CDR3 regions were amplified from genomic DNA using the immunoSEQ Assay, a bias-controlled multiplex PCR. As for the authors' bioinformatics: Nucleated cell counts per sample were estimated from amplification of reference gene primers within the assay. Sequence reads were collapsed and filtered to measure the absolute abundance of every unique TCRbeta CDR3 rearrangement. For each sample, productive Simpson clonality was calculated as the square root of Simpson's diversity index over productive rearrangements. Held by TCRdb, this immuneACCESS table contains in-frame sequences only and omits some clones. Under half of the omission traces to an unresolved V gene where checked; the cause of the rest is unknown. The DNA was the basis for D and trimming; V, J and clone size are from that table. Recorded for this sample are tens of thousands of clones; 79% of them occurred a single time. Approximately 24% of the sample rests with the top ten.

Each collaborating institution followed its own protocols to collect whole blood in K2EDTA tubes. For TCRbeta analysis, collaborator samples were shipped as frozen whole blood, as isolated PBMCs, or as DNA extracted from either sample type. This receptor was identified in a human donor in a cohort sampled during active COVID-19. Material: peripheral blood. The sequence joins TRBV5-1 to TRBJ2-1; too little of a D gene remains to name it. The CDR3 has the sequence CASSLAGNNADNEQFF. Read as DNA, the sequence is TGCGCCAGCAGCTTGGCCGGAAACAATGCGGACAATGAGCAGTTCTTC.